The clone carrying this TCR beta chain has only one observation. TCRdb called the PCR reads again in MiXCR, with one record for every CDR3 protein. The data contain approximately 2,000 distinct CDR3 sequences, 36% of them singletons. This entry is derived from a study of immune characterization of retroperitoneal liposarcoma. Germline CDR1 MNHNY, CDR2 SVGAGI (reference sequence). The CDR3 spans 16 residues. The V segment lost 6 bases and the J segment 5 bases; nucleotides outside the gene matches: 10. The clonotype comes from a male donor with retroperitoneal liposarcoma. The J gene is TRBJ2-1, the V gene TRBV6-6; 10 bases line up with TRBD2. Specimen: tumor tissue. The CDR3 bases are TGTGCCAGCAGACGACTAGCGGGCGGCCGGAACAATGAGCAGTTCTTC. Residues: CASRRLAGGRNNEQFF.